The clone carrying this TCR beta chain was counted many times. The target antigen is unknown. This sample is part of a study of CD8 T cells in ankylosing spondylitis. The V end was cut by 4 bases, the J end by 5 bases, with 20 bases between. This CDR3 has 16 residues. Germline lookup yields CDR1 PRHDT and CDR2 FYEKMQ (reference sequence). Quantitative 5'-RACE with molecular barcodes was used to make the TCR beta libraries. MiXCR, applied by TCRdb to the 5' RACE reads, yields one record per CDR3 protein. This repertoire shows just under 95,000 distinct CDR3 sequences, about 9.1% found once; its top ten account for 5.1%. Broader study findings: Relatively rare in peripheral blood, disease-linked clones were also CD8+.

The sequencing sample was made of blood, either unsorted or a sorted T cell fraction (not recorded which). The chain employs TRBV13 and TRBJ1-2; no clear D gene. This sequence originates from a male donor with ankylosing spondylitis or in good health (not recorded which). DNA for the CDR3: TGTGCCAGCAGCTCCAGGCAACTCCAAGTTCTTTATGGCTACACCTTC. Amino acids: CASSSRQLQVLYGYTF. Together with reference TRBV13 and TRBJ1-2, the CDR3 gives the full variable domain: AAGVIQSPRHLIKEKRETATLKCYPIPRHDTVYWYQQGPGQDPQFLISFYEKMQSDKGSIPDRFSAQQFSDYHSELNMSSLELGDSALYFCASSSRQLQVLYGYTFGSGTRLTVV.